This T cell receptor (beta chain) was sequenced for a study of CXCR3-negative and CXCR3-positive naive CD8 T cells. Points from the study as a whole: Naive subsets displayed similar surface CD5, and TCR strength was inferred from TRB CDR3 properties.

Each TRB cDNA library was prepared by 5' RACE (with UMI labels). TCRdb reprocessed the 5' RACE reads and reports one entry per CDR3 protein, with no DNA. The repertoire table contains more than 45,000 distinct CDR3 sequences. Details on this clonotype: What it recognizes is unknown.

CDR3 size: 15 residues. CDR1 LGHDT and CDR2 YNNKEL come from the germline V gene (reference sequence). The sequence was obtained from a human donor in good health. Some clones in this sample may be carry-over from other donors' samples. The gene calls are TRBV3-1 and TRBJ1-2; TCRdb proposes TRBD1, but this gene call is untestable without DNA. Input material: memory CD8+ T cells from blood. This chain's CDR3 is CASSLGRDTNYGYTF.